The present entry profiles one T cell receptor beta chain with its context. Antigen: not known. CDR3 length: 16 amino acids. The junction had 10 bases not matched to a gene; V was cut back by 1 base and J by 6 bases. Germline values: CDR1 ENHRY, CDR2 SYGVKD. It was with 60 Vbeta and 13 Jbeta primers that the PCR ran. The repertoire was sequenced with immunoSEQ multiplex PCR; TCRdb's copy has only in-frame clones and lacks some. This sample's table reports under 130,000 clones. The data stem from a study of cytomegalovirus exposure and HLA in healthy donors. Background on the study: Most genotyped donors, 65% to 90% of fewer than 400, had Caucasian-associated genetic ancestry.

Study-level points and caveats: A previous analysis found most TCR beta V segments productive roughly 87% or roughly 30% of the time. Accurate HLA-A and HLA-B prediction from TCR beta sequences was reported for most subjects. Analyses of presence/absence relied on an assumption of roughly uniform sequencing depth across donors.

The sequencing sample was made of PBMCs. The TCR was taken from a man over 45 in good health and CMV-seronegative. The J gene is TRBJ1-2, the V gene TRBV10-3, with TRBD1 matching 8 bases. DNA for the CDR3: TGTGCCATCAGTGAGTTCCGGACAGGGAAGGAGAATGGCTACACCTTC. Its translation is CAISEFRTGKENGYTF.